This T cell receptor beta chain emerged from a study of T cell changes during pregnancy in multiple sclerosis. Sequencing used immunoSEQ multiplex PCR; TCRdb keeps in-frame clones, though not all of them. The table has about 110,000 clones, under 95% seen once. The CDR3 is 15 residues long. Per the germline V gene, CDR1 is MDHEN and CDR2 is SYDVKM. With 5 bases clipped from V and 4 bases from J, the junction kept 8 bases outside the gene matches. Here the sequenced sample was peripheral blood, taken before pregnancy. The chain has TRBV28 and TRBJ2-1; 7 positions agree with TRBD2. This clonotype was obtained from a female donor with multiple sclerosis, enrolled in a pregnancy study. CDR3: CASSPPSSGYNEQFF. CDR3 sequence (DNA): TGTGCCAGCAGTCCACCCAGTAGCGGGTACAATGAGCAGTTCTTC.